This TCR beta chain was captured in a study of CD8 T cells in ankylosing spondylitis. As to this clonotype: Its antigen remains unidentified.

The study's findings and limits: Several highly homologous variants made up a TCR beta motif, and this motif appeared characteristic of ankylosing spondylitis blood. Reported data indicate significant enrichment of disease-linked clones within matched ankylosing spondylitis synovial fluid.

Using quantitative 5'-RACE with molecular barcodes, the authors made TCR beta libraries. Each CDR3 protein is one row after TCRdb ran MiXCR on the 5' RACE reads. The table has about 400,000 distinct CDR3 sequences, approximately 20% seen once. The CDR3 has 13 residues. Trimming left V 3 bases short and J 4 bases short, with 10 bases between. Germline CDR1 is SGHRS and CDR2 is YFSETQ. The receptor was isolated from a male donor with ankylosing spondylitis. This chain uses TRBV5-1 with TRBJ1-1; TRBD1 is a possible D gene (5 bases). Sample: blood, either unsorted or a sorted T cell fraction (not recorded which). Written as DNA, the CDR3 is TGCGCCAGCAGCTCGATCGACAGCACTGAAGCTTTCTTT. It codes for CASSSIDSTEAFF.